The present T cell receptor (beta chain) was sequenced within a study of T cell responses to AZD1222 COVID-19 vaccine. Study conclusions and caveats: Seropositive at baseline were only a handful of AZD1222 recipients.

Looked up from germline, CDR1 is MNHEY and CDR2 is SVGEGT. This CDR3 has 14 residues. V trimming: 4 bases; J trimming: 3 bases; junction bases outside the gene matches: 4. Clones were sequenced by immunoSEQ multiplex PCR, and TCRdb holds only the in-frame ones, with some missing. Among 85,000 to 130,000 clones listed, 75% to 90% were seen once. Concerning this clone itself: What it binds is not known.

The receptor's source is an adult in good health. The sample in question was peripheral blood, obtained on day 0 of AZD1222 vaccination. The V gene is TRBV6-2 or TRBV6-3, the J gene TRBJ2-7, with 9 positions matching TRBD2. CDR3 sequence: CASSWGLAGYEQYF. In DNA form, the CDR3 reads TGTGCCAGCAGTTGGGGACTAGCAGGCTACGAGCAGTACTTC.